The sequence of this T cell receptor (beta chain) was determined in a study of blood T cell repertoires in COVID-19. About the research overall: Acute and convalescent COVID-19 specimens originated in the United States, Italy and Spain. Nucleic acid was either cDNA or gDNA, and it came from T cells, B-cell-depleted T cells, or PBMCs.

The germline V gene has CDR1 SGHDT and CDR2 YYEEEE. V dropped 0 bases and J dropped 2 bases, with 9 bases sitting between them. The CDR3 is made up of 15 amino acids. Under the authors' procedure: It was from reference gene primer amplification that nucleated cell counts were estimated. TCRdb's copy holds only in-frame clones and misses some; the assay was immunoSEQ multiplex PCR. V, J and clone size are those of that table, while D and trimming were read from the DNA. The sample includes about 75,000 clones, 75% to 90% seen only once; the top ten take 2.5%. The sequence was collected from a human donor in a cohort sampled during active COVID-19. The sequenced sample consisted of peripheral blood. The chain uses TRBV5-6 and TRBJ2-4; D may be TRBD2 (5 bases). Written as DNA, the CDR3 is TGTGCCAGCAGCTTGGCCGGAGGTTCCAAAAACATTCAGTACTTC. Translating gives CASSLAGGSKNIQYF.